The rows below give T cell receptor beta chains drawn from one sample of a study of T cells in Graves' hyperthyroidism and ophthalmopathy. MiXCR, run by TCRdb on the multiplex PCR reads, gives a single entry per CDR3 protein. The table lists almost 500,000 distinct CDR3 sequences, roughly 22% of them singletons. Sequenced: blood. The origin of the receptors is a woman in her seventies with Graves' ophthalmopathy. Both conserved end residues are part of each CDR3. Each record gives: D gene, V gene, J gene, clone size, CDR3 DNA, CDR3 protein. A D gene is named only where the DNA matches it firmly. Some rows mark clone size as missing; the rest say once, few, many or name a class of expanded clone.

TRBD1	TRBV9	TRBJ1-1	NA	TGTGCCAGCAGCGGAAGGACAGGACCGAACACTGAAGCTTTCTTT	CASSGRTGPNTEAFF
TRBD2	TRBV7-9	TRBJ2-1	few	TGTGCCAGCAGCCCCACGACTAGCGGGAGAACCCATGAGCAGTTCTTC	CASSPTTSGRTHEQFF
TRBD1	TRBV4-3	TRBJ2-7	few	TGCGCCAGCAGCCAAGATAGGACAGGGGACTACGAGCAGTACTTC	CASSQDRTGDYEQYF
TRBD1	TRBV18	TRBJ1-1	few	TGTGCCAGCTCACCCCGACAGGGTGGGGACACTGAAGCTTTCTTT	CASSPRQGGDTEAFF
TRBD2	TRBV20-1	TRBJ2-7	NA	TGCAGTGCTAGGTTGCTAGCGGGAGATTACTCCGAGCAGTACTTC	CSARLLAGDYSEQYF
TRBD1	TRBV19	TRBJ1-5	NA	TGTGCCAGTAGTATAGGACAGGGCGTACAGCCCCAGCATTTT	CASSIGQGVQPQHF
TRBD1	TRBV6-2/TRBV6-3	TRBJ1-2	NA	TGTGCCAGCTCCCCCGCCGGGACAGGGCTAACTAATGGCTACACCTTC	CASSPAGTGLTNGYTF
NA	TRBV6-1	TRBJ2-2	NA	TGTGCCAGCAGTAGACGGGACACGCTTAATGGGGAGCTGTTTTTT	CASSRRDTLNGELFF
TRBD1	TRBV12-3/TRBV12-4	TRBJ2-7	few	TGTGCCAGCAGCCCGGGACAGGATTTTTACGAGCAGTACTTC	CASSPGQDFYEQYF
NA	TRBV20-1	TRBJ2-7	NA	TGCAGTGCTACGAAGGACAACCCCTACGAGCAGTACTTC	CSATKDNPYEQYF
NA	TRBV7-9	TRBJ2-3	NA	TGTGCCAGCAGCCCAACCACCGTAGGGGATACGCAGTATTTT	CASSPTTVGDTQYF
TRBD1	TRBV28	TRBJ1-5	NA	TGTGCCAGCAGTCTTCACCACGGACAGGGGAATCAGCCCCAGCATTTT	CASSLHHGQGNQPQHF
NA	TRBV6-2/TRBV6-3	TRBJ2-7	many	TGTGCCAGCTCCGGGGCTCTCGCCCCCGGGTACGAGCAGTACTTC	CASSGALAPGYEQYF
NA	TRBV3-1	TRBJ2-7	NA	TGTGCCAGCAGCCCGAGACCCCCTGGGTTCGAGCAGTACTTC	CASSPRPPGFEQYF
NA	TRBV7-2	TRBJ1-4	many	TGTGCCAGCAGCCAACGACAGACTAATGAAAAACTGTTTTTT	CASSQRQTNEKLFF
NA	TRBV6-6	TRBJ2-3	NA	TGTGCCAGCAGTTACCGGGCGGAGAGCACAGATACGCAGTATTTT	CASSYRAESTDTQYF
NA	TRBV29-1	TRBJ1-1	NA	TGCAGCGTTGAGGGACGGACGAACACTGAAGCTTTCTTT	CSVEGRTNTEAFF
NA	TRBV12-5	TRBJ1-1	few	TGTGCTAGTGGACCCTGGGGCCCGAACACTGAAGCTTTCTTT	CASGPWGPNTEAFF
NA	TRBV5-1	TRBJ2-3	NA	TGCGCCAGCGTAAGACCGAATAGCACAGATACGCAGTATTTT	CASVRPNSTDTQYF
NA	TRBV12-3/TRBV12-4	TRBJ1-1	many	TGTGCCAGCAGTTTACCGATTATGAACACTGAAGCTTTCTTT	CASSLPIMNTEAFF
NA	TRBV10-3	TRBJ1-1	NA	TGTGCCATCAGATCAGGGGTGAACACTGAAGCTTTCTTT	CAIRSGVNTEAFF
NA	TRBV29-1	TRBJ1-1	few	TGCAGCGTTGGTTGGACATTGACTGAAGCTTTCTTT	CSVGWTLTEAFF
TRBD2	TRBV7-3	TRBJ2-3	many	TGTGCCAGCAGCTTGGGGACTAGCGCAGATACGCAGTATTTT	CASSLGTSADTQYF
TRBD2	TRBV2	TRBJ2-7	few	TGTGCCAGCAGTGAAAGTTGGCCTAGCGGGAGACACGAGCAGTACTTC	CASSESWPSGRHEQYF
NA	TRBV11-2	TRBJ2-1	many	TGTGCCAGCAGCTTAGATGTGGGTGAGCAGTTCTTC	CASSLDVGEQFF
NA	TRBV11-2	TRBJ1-3	few	TGTGCCAGCAGCTCTGCCTTTGGAGGGAGCTCTGGAAACACCATATATTTT	CASSSAFGGSSGNTIYF
NA	TRBV19	TRBJ2-7	NA	TGTGCCACTAGTATTGGAAAGGGGTCCTCCTACGAGCAGTACTTC	CATSIGKGSSYEQYF
TRBD2	TRBV7-9	TRBJ2-3	once	TGTGCCAGCAGCTTATCTAAGGGGAGGGGACCGACTTTAAGCACAGATACGCAGTATTTT	CASSLSKGRGPTLSTDTQYF
NA	TRBV7-2	TRBJ2-2	few	TGTGCCAGCAGCTTAGGGAACGGGATCCCCGGGGAGCTGTTTTTT	CASSLGNGIPGELFF
NA	TRBV4-1	TRBJ2-3	few	TGCGCCAGCAGCCAAGAAAGTGGCGGCACAGATACGCAGTATTTT	CASSQESGGTDTQYF
NA	TRBV2	TRBJ2-7	NA	TGTGCCAGCAGGGCCCCCGGGCGCGGGCCCTACGAGCAGTACTTC	CASRAPGRGPYEQYF
NA	TRBV7-3	TRBJ2-7	few	TGTGCCAGCAGCTTAAGCCCAGGGGCAGGGGAGCAGTACTTC	CASSLSPGAGEQYF
NA	TRBV2	TRBJ2-5	many	TGTGCCAGCAGCCCGGGGGCGGTATCTCAAGAGACCCAGTACTTC	CASSPGAVSQETQYF
NA	TRBV6-1	TRBJ2-3	many	TGTGCCAGCAGTGAAGGACGGAGTTTCACGGCAGATACGCAGTATTTT	CASSEGRSFTADTQYF
NA	TRBV6-6	TRBJ2-7	NA	TGTGCCAGCAGTTACTCGCCGGGCCCAAGCCCCTACGAGCAGTACTTC	CASSYSPGPSPYEQYF
TRBD1	TRBV5-1	TRBJ1-2	NA	TGCGCCAGCACCCCGACAGGGGGCAACTATGGCTACACCTTC	CASTPTGGNYGYTF
NA	TRBV12-3/TRBV12-4	TRBJ2-3	many	TGTGCCAGCAGTTTTGGAACAGCCACAGATACGCAGTATTTT	CASSFGTATDTQYF
NA	TRBV27	TRBJ1-5	few	TGTGCCAGCAGTTTCTCAGGGGCGGGGCAGCCCCAGCATTTT	CASSFSGAGQPQHF
NA	TRBV20-1	TRBJ2-2	many	TGCAGTGCTAGACGCGGAGCGAACACCGGGGAGCTGTTTTTT	CSARRGANTGELFF
TRBD1	TRBV2	TRBJ1-1	NA	TGTGCCAGCAGTGAAACAGGGGCTTTATTGGGGACTGAAGCTTTCTTT	CASSETGALLGTEAFF
TRBD1	TRBV7-2	TRBJ2-5	NA	TGTGCCAGCAGCAGCGCAAAGGGGGCCATCGAGACCCAGTACTTC	CASSSAKGAIETQYF
TRBD1	TRBV2	TRBJ1-1	many	TGTGCCAGCAGGGTACAGGGGGCGAACACTGAAGCTTTCTTT	CASRVQGANTEAFF
NA	TRBV6-1	TRBJ1-1	many	TGTGCCAGCGAGGAGCAAGTCAAAACTGAAGCTTTCTTT	CASEEQVKTEAFF
TRBD2	TRBV28	TRBJ2-7	many	TGTGCCAGCAGTCAACACGGGACTAGCGGGAGATACGAGCAGTACTTC	CASSQHGTSGRYEQYF
TRBD1	TRBV5-4	TRBJ2-5	NA	TGTGCCAGCAGCGCGACACAGGGGGAGACCCAGTACTTC	CASSATQGETQYF
NA	TRBV27	TRBJ2-3	many	TGTGCCAGCGGATTTGGACTGGGGAGCACAGATACGCAGTATTTT	CASGFGLGSTDTQYF
NA	TRBV7-8	TRBJ1-5	NA	TGTGCCACCCATTCGGGAATTAGCAATCAGCCCCAGCATTTT	CATHSGISNQPQHF
TRBD2	TRBV20-1	TRBJ2-1	NA	TGCAGTGCTATATCGGGACTACGCGAGCAGTTCTTC	CSAISGLREQFF
TRBD2	TRBV11-2	TRBJ2-7	many	TGTGCCAGCAGCTTAGAAGGGACTAGCGGGAGAGTTCTTCGCGAGCAGTACTTC	CASSLEGTSGRVLREQYF
NA	TRBV20-1	TRBJ1-4	few	TGCAGTGCCCATAGGGGGGGATTGAATGAAAAACTGTTTTTT	CSAHRGGLNEKLFF
TRBD2	TRBV19	TRBJ2-3	few	TGTGCCAGTAGTAGGGATCTTAGCGGGAGCCCAGATACGCAGTATTTT	CASSRDLSGSPDTQYF
TRBD1	TRBV20-1	TRBJ2-5	few	TGCAGTGCTAGCAGACAGGGCGGAGAGACCCAGTACTTC	CSASRQGGETQYF
NA	TRBV7-2	TRBJ2-5	NA	TGTGCCAGCAGCTTAAAGAGGGCCGAGACCCAGTACTTC	CASSLKRAETQYF
NA	TRBV12-5	TRBJ1-2	NA	TGTGCTAGTGGTTTGGGCACAGTGAATGGCTACCCCTTC	CASGLGTVNGYPF